This TCR beta chain stems from a study of untreated major depressive disorder. Each depressed patient was pairwise matched to a non-depressed control for sex, age, current smoking status and body mass index. Every participant had European ancestry. Around 94% CD4+ purity was typical by flow cytometry. Method: immunoSEQ multiplex PCR; TCRdb's copy keeps in-frame clones and lacks some. Of approximately 20,000 clones in the sample, around 87% were seen once. Worth noting for this clone: The target antigen is unknown.

Study results and caveats: Generalizability is limited by the comparatively small study sample.

This CDR3 contains 16 residues. Looked up from germline, CDR1 is SGHNT and CDR2 is YYREEE (reference sequence). The V end lost 6 bases, the J end lost 1 base, and 19 bases lay between the germline ends. The sequencing sample was made of CD4+ T cells from PBMCs. The sequence was obtained from a woman aged 25 to 39 in good health. The genes are TRBV5-4 and TRBJ1-1, with no clear D. The CDR3 loop reads CASTKSPRGGNTEAFF. The DNA for the CDR3 is TGTGCCAGCACCAAGTCCCCTCGTGGCGGGAACACTGAAGCTTTCTTT.